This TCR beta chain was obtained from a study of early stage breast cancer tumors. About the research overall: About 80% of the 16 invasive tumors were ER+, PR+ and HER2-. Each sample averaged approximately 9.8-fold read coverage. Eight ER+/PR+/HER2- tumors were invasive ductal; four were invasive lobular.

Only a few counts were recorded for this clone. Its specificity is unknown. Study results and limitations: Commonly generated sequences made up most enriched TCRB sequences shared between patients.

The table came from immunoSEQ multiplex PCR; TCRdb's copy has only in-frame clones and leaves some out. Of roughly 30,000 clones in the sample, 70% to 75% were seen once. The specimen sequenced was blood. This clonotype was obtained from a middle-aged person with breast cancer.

CDR3 sequence reads: CSVESTGYGYTF. The CDR3 bases are TGCAGCGTTGAATCCACAGGGTATGGCTACACCTTC. This rearrangement joins TRBV29-1 to TRBJ1-2, with a tentative D call TRBD1 (6 bases). The length of the CDR3 is 12 residues. The V end was cut by 2 bases, the J end by 5 bases, with 9 bases between. Germline CDR1 SQVTM, CDR2 ANQGSEA.